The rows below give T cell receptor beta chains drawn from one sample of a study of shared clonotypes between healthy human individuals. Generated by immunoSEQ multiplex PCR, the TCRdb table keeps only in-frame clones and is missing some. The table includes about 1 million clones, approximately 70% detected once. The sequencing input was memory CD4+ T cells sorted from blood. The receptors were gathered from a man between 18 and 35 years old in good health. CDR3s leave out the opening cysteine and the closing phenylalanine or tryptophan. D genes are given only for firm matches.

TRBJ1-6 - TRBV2 ASSVGAGNSPLH
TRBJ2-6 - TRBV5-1 ASSPSVRGPTSGANVLT
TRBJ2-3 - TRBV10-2 ASSAPDTQY
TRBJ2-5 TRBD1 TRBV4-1 ASSQDHRTGVQETQY
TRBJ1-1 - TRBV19 ASSMAGAGAF
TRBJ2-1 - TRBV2 ASREQGIPYNEQF
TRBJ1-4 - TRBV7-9 ASSLGLQGTNEKLF
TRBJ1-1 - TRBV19 ASRGRGNTEAF
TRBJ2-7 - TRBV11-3 ASSLYDGEQY
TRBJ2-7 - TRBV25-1 ASSGYGSGPSGEQY
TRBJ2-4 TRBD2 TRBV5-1 ASSFAGRENIQY
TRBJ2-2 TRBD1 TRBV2 ASNRQGFVGELF
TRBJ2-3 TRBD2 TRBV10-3 AISEPLADTDTQY
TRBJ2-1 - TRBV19 ASSPIYAQGGDQF
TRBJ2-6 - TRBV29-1 SVQFSGANVLT
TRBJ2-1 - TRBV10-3 AISSGPAYNEQF
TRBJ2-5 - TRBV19 ASSRVGETQY
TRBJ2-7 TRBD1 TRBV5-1 ASSLAGTGAYEQY
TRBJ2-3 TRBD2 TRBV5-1 ASSLEVSGRADTQY
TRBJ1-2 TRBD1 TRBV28 ASRKTGGGYT
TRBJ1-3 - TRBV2 ASSDRISGNTIY
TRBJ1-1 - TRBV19 ASTPLGLLNTEAF
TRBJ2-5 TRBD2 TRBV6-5 ASSLGLANVKTQY
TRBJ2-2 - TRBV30 AWSEEGRGNTGELF
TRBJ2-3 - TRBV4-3 ASSQFYGRSGGYTDTQY
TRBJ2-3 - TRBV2 ASTSAGHTDTQY
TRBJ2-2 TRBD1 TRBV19 ASRIVGTATGELF
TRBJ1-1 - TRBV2 ASSESAGANTEAF
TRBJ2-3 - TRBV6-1 ASSRGLKADTQY
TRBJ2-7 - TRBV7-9 ASSLHDGEGEQY
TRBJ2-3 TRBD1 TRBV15 ATSRASPGTGILDTQY
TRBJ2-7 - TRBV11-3 ASSLDLGYEQY
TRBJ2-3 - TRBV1 TSSGQGSTDTQY
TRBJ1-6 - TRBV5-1 ASSLAGFDSPLH
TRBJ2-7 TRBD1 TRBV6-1 ASSENRGSEQY
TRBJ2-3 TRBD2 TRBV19 ASSTAAGARDTQY
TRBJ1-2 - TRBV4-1 ASSQGGFGANYGYT
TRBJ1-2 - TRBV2 ASSRDNTQGYT
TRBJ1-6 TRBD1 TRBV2 ASSEVGQGGSPLH
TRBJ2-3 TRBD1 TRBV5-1 ASSWGTGDADTQY
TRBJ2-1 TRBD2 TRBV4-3 ASSPAVPAGVMANNEQF
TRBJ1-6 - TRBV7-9 ASSPFEGSSYNSPLH